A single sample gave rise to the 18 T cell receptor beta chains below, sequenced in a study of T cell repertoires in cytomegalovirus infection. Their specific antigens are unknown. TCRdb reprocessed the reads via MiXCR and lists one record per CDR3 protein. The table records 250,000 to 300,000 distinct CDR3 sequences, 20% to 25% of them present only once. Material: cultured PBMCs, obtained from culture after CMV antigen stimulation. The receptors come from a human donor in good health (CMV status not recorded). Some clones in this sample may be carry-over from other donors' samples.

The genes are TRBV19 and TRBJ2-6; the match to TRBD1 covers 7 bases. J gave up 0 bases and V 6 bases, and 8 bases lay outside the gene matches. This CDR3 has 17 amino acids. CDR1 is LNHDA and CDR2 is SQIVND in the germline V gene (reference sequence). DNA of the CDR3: TGTGCCAGTAGGCCCGGCCGACAGGGCTCTGGGGCCAACGTCCTGACTTTC. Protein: CASRPGRQGSGANVLTF.

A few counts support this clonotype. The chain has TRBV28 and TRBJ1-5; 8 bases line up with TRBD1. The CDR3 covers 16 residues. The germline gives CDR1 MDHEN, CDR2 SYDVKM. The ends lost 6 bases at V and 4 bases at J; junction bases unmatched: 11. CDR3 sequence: CASSPWTGSGNQPQHF. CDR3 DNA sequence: TGTGCCAGCAGCCCGTGGACAGGGTCTGGAAATCAGCCCCAGCATTTT.

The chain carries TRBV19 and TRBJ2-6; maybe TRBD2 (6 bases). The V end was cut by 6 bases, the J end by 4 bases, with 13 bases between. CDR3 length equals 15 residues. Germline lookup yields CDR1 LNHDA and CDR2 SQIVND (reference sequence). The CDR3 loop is CASRPGVAGANVLTF. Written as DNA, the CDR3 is TGTGCCAGTAGACCGGGGGTCGCAGGGGCCAACGTCCTGACTTTC.

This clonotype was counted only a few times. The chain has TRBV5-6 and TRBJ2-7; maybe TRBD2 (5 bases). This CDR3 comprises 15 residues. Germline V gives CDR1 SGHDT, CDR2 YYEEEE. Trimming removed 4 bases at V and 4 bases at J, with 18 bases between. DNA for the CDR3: TGTGCCAGCAGCGGACGGGGTACCGGGTTATACGAGCAGTACTTC. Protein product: CASSGRGTGLYEQYF. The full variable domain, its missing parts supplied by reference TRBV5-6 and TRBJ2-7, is DAGVTQSPTHLIKTRGQQVTLRCSPKSGHDTVSWYQQALGQGPQFIFQYYEEEERQRGNFPDRFSGHQFPNYSSELNVNALLLGDSALYLCASSGRGTGLYEQYFGPGTRLTVT.

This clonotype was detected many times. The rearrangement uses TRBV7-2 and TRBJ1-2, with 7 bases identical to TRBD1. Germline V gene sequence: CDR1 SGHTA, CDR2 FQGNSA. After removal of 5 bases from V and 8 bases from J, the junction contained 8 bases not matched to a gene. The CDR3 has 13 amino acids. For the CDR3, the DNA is TGTGCCAGCAGCCAACGACAGGGATTGGGCTACACCTTC. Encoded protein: CASSQRQGLGYTF.

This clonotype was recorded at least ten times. As DNA, the CDR3 is TGTGCCAGCAGTTTCGCCGTGGGTTCCGGTCGTTCCTACAATGAGCAGTTCTTC. Protein product: CASSFAVGSGRSYNEQFF. The chain recombines TRBV12-3 or TRBV12-4 with TRBJ2-1; D gene uncertain. The V gene lost 3 bases and the J gene lost 1 base, with 19 bases spanning the gap. CDR3 length equals 18 residues.

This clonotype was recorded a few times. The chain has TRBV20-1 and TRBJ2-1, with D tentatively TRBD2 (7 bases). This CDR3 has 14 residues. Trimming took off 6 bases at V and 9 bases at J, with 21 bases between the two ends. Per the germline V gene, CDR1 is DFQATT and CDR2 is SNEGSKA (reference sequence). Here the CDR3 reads CSAARGGGTPEQFF. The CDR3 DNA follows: TGCAGTGCCGCCCGGGGAGGGGGAACTCCTGAGCAGTTCTTC.

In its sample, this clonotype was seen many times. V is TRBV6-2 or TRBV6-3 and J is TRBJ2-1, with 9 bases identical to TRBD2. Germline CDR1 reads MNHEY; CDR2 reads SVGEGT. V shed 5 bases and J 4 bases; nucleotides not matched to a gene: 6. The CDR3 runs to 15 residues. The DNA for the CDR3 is TGTGCCAGCAGTCCCGGGACTAGCTTTTACAATGAGCAGTTCTTC. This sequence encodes CASSPGTSFYNEQFF.

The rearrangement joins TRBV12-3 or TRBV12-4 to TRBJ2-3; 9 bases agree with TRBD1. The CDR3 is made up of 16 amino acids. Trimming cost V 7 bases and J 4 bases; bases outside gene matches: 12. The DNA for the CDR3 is TGTGCCAGCAACTCACAGGGGGCGGTTAGCGCAGATACGCAGTATTTT. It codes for CASNSQGAVSADTQYF.

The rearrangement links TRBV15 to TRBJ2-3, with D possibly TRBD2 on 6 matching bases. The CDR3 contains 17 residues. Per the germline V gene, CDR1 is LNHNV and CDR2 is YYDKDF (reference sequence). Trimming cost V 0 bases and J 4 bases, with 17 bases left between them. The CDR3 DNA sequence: TGTGCCACCAGCAGAGAGAGGTTTAGCGGAAGCCCAGATACGCAGTATTTT. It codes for CATSRERFSGSPDTQYF.

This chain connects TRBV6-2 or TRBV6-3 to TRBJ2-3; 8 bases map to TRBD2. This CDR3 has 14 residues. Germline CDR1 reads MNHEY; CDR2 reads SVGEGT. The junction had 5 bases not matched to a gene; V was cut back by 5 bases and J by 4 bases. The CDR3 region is CASSDGRDADTQYF. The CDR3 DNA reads TGTGCCAGCAGTGACGGGAGGGACGCAGATACGCAGTATTTT.

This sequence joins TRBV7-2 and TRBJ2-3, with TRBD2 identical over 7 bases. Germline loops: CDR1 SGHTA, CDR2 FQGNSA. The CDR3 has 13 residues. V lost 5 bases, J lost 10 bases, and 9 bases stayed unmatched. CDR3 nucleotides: TGTGCCAGCAGCCCCACGACTAGCAACCCGCAGTATTTT. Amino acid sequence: CASSPTTSNPQYF.

CDR3 in DNA: TGTGCCAGCAGCCAAGCGCCCCTAATAGCGGGAGGCGTCTCCGAGCAGTACTTC. Amino acids: CASSQAPLIAGGVSEQYF. This chain links TRBV4-2 with TRBJ2-7; 10 nucleotides match TRBD2. The CDR3 spans 18 residues. Germline V gene lookup returns CDR1 LGHNA and CDR2 YNFKEQ. Losses at the gene ends were 1 base for V and 6 bases for J; bases not matched to a gene: 15.

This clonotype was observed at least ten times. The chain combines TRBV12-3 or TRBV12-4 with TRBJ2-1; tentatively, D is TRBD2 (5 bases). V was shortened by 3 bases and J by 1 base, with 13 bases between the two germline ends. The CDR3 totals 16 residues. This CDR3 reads CASSFAKRISYNEQFF. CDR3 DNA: TGTGCCAGCAGTTTTGCTAAGCGGATATCCTACAATGAGCAGTTCTTC.

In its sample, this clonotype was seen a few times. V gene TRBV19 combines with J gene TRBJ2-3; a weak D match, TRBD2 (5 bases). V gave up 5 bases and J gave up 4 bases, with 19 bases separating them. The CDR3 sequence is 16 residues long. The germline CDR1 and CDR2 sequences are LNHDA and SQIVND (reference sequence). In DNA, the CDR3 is TGTGCCAGTAGTTCCCGACTAAGCAGTTTGGCAGATACGCAGTATTTT. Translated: CASSSRLSSLADTQYF.

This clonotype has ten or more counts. The CDR3 protein is CSGADSYSSYEQYV. Written as DNA, the CDR3 is TGCAGCGGCGCGGACAGTTACAGCTCCTACGAGCAGTACGTC. The V call is TRBV29-1, the J call TRBJ2-7; maybe TRBD1 (6 bases). Germline loops: CDR1 SQVTM, CDR2 ANQGSEA. This CDR3 is 14 amino acids long. The V end lost 7 bases, the J end lost 0 bases, and 16 bases lay between the germline ends.

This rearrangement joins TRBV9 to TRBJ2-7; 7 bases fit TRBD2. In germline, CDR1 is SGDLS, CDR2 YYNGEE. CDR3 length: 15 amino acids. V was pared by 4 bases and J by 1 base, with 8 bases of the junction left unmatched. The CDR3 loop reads CASSRGVSGSYEQYF. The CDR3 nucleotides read TGTGCCAGCAGCCGGGGGGTCTCGGGGTCCTACGAGCAGTACTTC.

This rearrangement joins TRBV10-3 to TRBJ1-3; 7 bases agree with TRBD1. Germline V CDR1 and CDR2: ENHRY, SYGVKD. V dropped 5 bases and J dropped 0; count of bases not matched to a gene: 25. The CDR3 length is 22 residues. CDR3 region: CAISTRQGTEGSGESSGNTIYF. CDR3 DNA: TGTGCCATCAGTACCCGACAGGGAACAGAAGGATCTGGGGAGAGCTCTGGAAACACCATATATTTT.